This TCR beta chain was identified during a study of blood T cell repertoires in COVID-19. Study-level information: Italy, Spain and the United States were the sources of the convalescent and acute COVID-19 samples.

Per the original methods: From reference gene primer amplification, estimates of nucleated cell counts were derived. Generated by immunoSEQ multiplex PCR, the TCRdb table keeps only in-frame clones and is missing some. V and J calls and clone size follow that table, whereas D and trimming were derived from the DNA. The sample carries around 370,000 clones, 85% to 90% recorded once. Germline lookup yields CDR1 LNHDA and CDR2 SQIVND (reference sequence). The CDR3 sequence is 14 residues long. The V end lost 2 bases, the J end lost 5 bases, and 12 bases lay between the germline ends. This chain links TRBV19 with TRBJ1-1; TRBD1 might be the D (5 bases). The source of this sequence is a woman under 30 who had recovered from COVID-19. Specimen: PBMCs or T cells enriched from blood (not recorded which). The DNA of the CDR3 is TGTGCCAGTAGTATATACGGGGGTGGGACTGAAGCTTTCTTT. As protein: CASSIYGGGTEAFF.